The rows below give T cell receptor beta chains drawn from one sample of a study of blood T cell repertoires in COVID-19. Libraries were prepared by immunoSEQ multiplex PCR; TCRdb keeps only in-frame clonotypes and omits some of them. This sample has some 360,000 clones, with roughly 90% found just once. The sequenced sample consisted of PBMCs or T cells enriched from blood (not recorded which). The receptor set was obtained from a woman between 25 and 40 years old who had been exposed to COVID-19. Each CDR3 is given with its conserved first and last residue.

v_gene,CDR3aa
TRBV5-4,CASSLVWGQGISGELFF
TRBV6-5,CASRVDRSGYTF
TRBV9,CASSVGSSGDTYEQYF
TRBV19,CASSILGSNQPQHF
TRBV6-5,CASSSVNDLRGTEAFF
TRBV7-8,CASSLARTGPYEQYF
TRBV3-1/TRBV3-2,CASSPRTGVSEQYF
TRBV28,CASSPGTGERGYTF
TRBV6-5,CASSTGRGLYYGYTF
TRBV27,CASSSGQTYGYTF
TRBV13,CASSKGDREAPEAFF
TRBV10-3,CAISDSRQGIYGYTF
TRBV30,CAWSVTAGVLRNEQFF
TRBV29-1,CSAIGHYQAGELFF
TRBV27,CASSIGQGYGYTF
TRBV28,CATLQFSYGNQPQHF
TRBV3-1/TRBV3-2,CASSPRGQGNYGYTF
TRBV7-9,CASRRTTSVYEQYF
TRBV7-3,CASSLTFGSEQFF
TRBV5-6,CASSLGPPGGNQPQHF
TRBV7-9,CASSLKGYNEQFF
TRBV3-1/TRBV3-2,CASSQDISTGNTIYF
TRBV18,CASSPPSGGNTGELFF
TRBV28,CASSLETGTGGYEQYF
TRBV18,CASSPGTDQPQHF